This TCR beta chain was profiled in a study of blood T cell repertoires in COVID-19. Study-level information: COVID-19 samples collected from the United States, Italy and Spain covered acute and convalescent phases.

In the original processing: Cell counts per sample came from amplifying reference gene primers. Only in-frame clones appear in the TCRdb table, and some are missing; sequencing was by immunoSEQ multiplex PCR. That table gives V, J and clone size, and the DNA gave D and trimming. The profile covers about 58,000 clones, with just under 90% appearing a single time and roughly 1.4% taken by the ten largest. Germline CDR1 DFQATT, CDR2 SNEGSKA (reference sequence). Trimming cost V 4 bases and J 13 bases, with 13 bases left between them. CDR3 length: 11 amino acids. The material sequenced was peripheral blood. The V gene is TRBV20-1, the J gene TRBJ1-4; a possible D gene is TRBD1 (5 bases). This TCR was sampled from a man in his sixties with acute or convalescent COVID-19. The CDR3 DNA reads TGCAGTGCTACCCAGGGTGGTATACTGTTTTTT. Protein: CSATQGGILFF.